Given below is one T cell receptor (beta chain) in context. This clone was counted a few times. Its antigen remains unidentified. The sample holds no much larger clone one base away, and base qualities are not on file. This sample was taken from a study of beta chain features in type 1 diabetes (dated by TCRdb to the late 2010s). Regarding the study in general: Mean age, gender distribution, total cell number and subset yield were not different between patients and healthy donors. The study compared the TCRB repertoires of sorted circulating CD4+ T cell subsets in recently diagnosed type 1 diabetes patients with those in matched healthy donors. A total of about 100 million sorted cells were examined across all samples, and RNA yield correlated strongly with the number of cells per subset. Regulatory and stem cell-like memory subsets were isolated from only 8 patients and 8 healthy donors, whereas naive and central memory subsets came from all 30 or so donors. Study-wide conclusions, independent of this receptor: Because the HLA sub-analyses included only small numbers of individuals, any influence of HLA type on TCRB rearrangement was left unresolved. At VDJ recombination sites, patients with type 1 diabetes made fewer insertions and deleted more nucleotides, a pattern implying thymic rearrangement abnormalities. Naive, central memory and regulatory TCRB repertoires appeared to be more similar among patients than among healthy donors. In all four CD4+ subsets, TCRB CDR3 length was moderately but significantly shorter in type 1 diabetes patients. PCR might favor shorter templates, but patient and control samples were amplified and corrected together, so any skew would affect both groups equally. Because cDNA rather than genomic DNA was sequenced, highly expressing activated cells could have been over-represented, although no difference in activation and CD3 levels was found between groups.

Each donor gave one peripheral blood draw, averaging approximately 120 mL, which was collected into heparinised tubes. Using a panel that included CD45RO, CCR7, CD25, CD127, CD95 and CD27, naive, central memory, regulatory and stem cell-like memory CD4+ T cells were sorted on a BD FACSAria II. Purity was above 95% for every sorted population. Right away, PBMCs were isolated by Lymphoprep density gradient centrifugation and were stained directly, with no culture step. So that batch effects would be minimized, each experiment stained and sorted samples in pairs, pairing one healthy donor with one patient. The germline V end is reduced by 4 bases and the J end by 2 bases; junction bases left unmatched: 6. The germline V gene specifies SGHRS as CDR1 and YFSETQ as CDR2. There are 15 amino acids in the CDR3, from cysteine to phenylalanine inclusive. CDR3 DNA is the only sequence kept; it has 45 bases, read in frame from the first base.

The entire amount of isolated RNA was reverse transcribed using the High Capacity cDNA Reverse Transcription Kit, so the sequenced TCRB transcripts were expressed ones. Naive, central memory and regulatory T cell samples underwent deep immunoSEQ sequencing, averaging about 3.57 million total reads per sample. Sorted cells were lysed in RLT buffer, and RNA was extracted using DNase-treated RNeasy Micro or Mini kits according to cell number. To prevent cross-contamination, each cell subset was processed individually, whereas patient and healthy donor samples were processed jointly. TCRB sequences were amplified from cDNA with the immunoSEQ multiplex PCR, producing 87-bp fragments spanning the CDR3 region. The amplicons were sequenced using the Illumina HiSeq platform. For the original study's pipeline: PCR bias was corrected computationally using synthetic template baselines, and reads within Hamming distance 2 were collapsed, with unmergeable singletons discarded. Reads were aligned against IMGT to assign V, D and J genes, CDR3 length and insertions or deletions at six rearrangement sites. Clonotype counts were normalized to sorted cell number within each subset before computing true diversity and Gini coefficients with the tcR R package. The overlap coefficient, calculated on TCRB nucleotide sequences, was used to quantify repertoire sharing. Out-of-frame TCRB sequences from naive cells were analyzed to stand in for the pre-selection repertoire. TCRdb stores this immuneACCESS table with in-frame sequences only. Part of the clones is absent; in the studies checked, under half of the shortfall reflects unresolved V genes, and no reason is known for the rest. V and J calls plus clone size are reproduced from that table; the DNA served to infer D and trimming. Within this sample are 600,000 to 750,000 clones, with roughly 12% of them counted one time only. The ten largest clonotypes hold over 0.1% of the sample.

This sequence uses TRBV5-1 and TRBJ2-3; 8 of the junction bases match TRBD1. This receptor was obtained from a man aged 25-45 years with type 1 diabetes. The material sequenced was naive CD4+ T cells from blood. The cell subset or site label for this specimen denotes: true naive CD4+ T cells. Here the CDR3 is given as CASSLRTGTTDTQYF. The bases read TGCGCCAGCAGCCTCAGGACAGGGACCACAGATACGCAGTATTTT.